The 8 T cell receptor beta chains presented below share a single source sample, sequenced in a study of T cells in Graves' hyperthyroidism and ophthalmopathy. Amplification of TCR beta CDR3 regions was performed using RNA transcripts as template. In the first-round RT-PCR of the TCR CDR3, the HTBI primer set was used. TCRdb used MiXCR to reprocess the multiplex PCR reads, holding one entry per CDR3 protein. The sample comprises around 350,000 distinct CDR3 sequences, 19% of which are singletons, and 3% to 4.5% rests with the top ten. Sequencing input: blood. These receptors were obtained from a woman aged 18-35 years with Graves' hyperthyroidism.

The J gene is TRBJ1-1, the V gene TRBV19, with D possibly matching TRBD1 (5 bases). The V and J ends lost 3 bases and 1 base respectively, with 12 bases between them. Germline V gene lookup returns CDR1 LNHDA and CDR2 SQIVND (reference sequence). The CDR3 is 15 amino acids. The CDR3: CASSIGLGGNTEAFF. DNA of the CDR3: TGTGCCAGTAGTATCGGGTTGGGGGGGAACACTGAAGCTTTCTTT.

This clonotype showed up many times. The chain combines TRBV24-1 with TRBJ2-2; 8 positions match TRBD1. The V and J ends lost 5 bases and 2 bases, in that order; junction bases with no gene match: 3. This CDR3 is built from 15 residues. In germline, CDR1 is KGHDR, CDR2 SFDVKD. CDR3 residues: CATSVGTGNTGELFF. As DNA, the CDR3 is TGTGCCACCAGTGTGGGGACAGGCAACACCGGGGAGCTGTTTTTT.

This clonotype was picked up many times. This sequence joins TRBV20-1 and TRBJ1-5; possible D gene TRBD1, 5 bases. The CDR3 contains 14 residues. The V gene lost 5 bases and the J gene lost 0 bases, with 11 bases spanning the gap. Per the germline V gene, CDR1 is DFQATT and CDR2 is SNEGSKA (reference sequence). In DNA, the CDR3 is TGCAGTGCTTGGGACGTCTTTAGCAATCAGCCCCAGCATTTT. Translated, it gives CSAWDVFSNQPQHF.

This clonotype was found many times. The V and J genes are TRBV24-1 and TRBJ2-7, with 11 bases lining up with TRBD2. This CDR3 comprises 17 residues. V was clipped by 2 bases and J by 2 bases; unmatched bases: 7. In germline, CDR1 is KGHDR, CDR2 SFDVKD. CDR3 in amino acids: CATSDSATSGVTYEQYF. CDR3 bases: TGTGCCACCAGTGATTCCGCGACTAGCGGGGTAACCTACGAGCAGTACTTC.

Points on this clonotype: It may be a read error: a sequence one base away is much more abundant. The chain recombines TRBV29-1 with TRBJ2-2; D is undetermined. Germline CDR1 SQVTM, CDR2 ANQGSEA. This CDR3 contains 15 residues. The germline V and J ends were trimmed by 0 bases and 7 bases, with 15 bases remaining between them. The CDR3 region has the DNA TGCAGCGTTGAAGATCAAAGGGCCCGCATCGGGGAGCTGTTTTTT. Its translation: CSVEDQRARIGELFF.

This clonotype was counted ten times or more. The chain couples TRBV4-1 to TRBJ2-2; D is perhaps TRBD1 (5 bases). Germline CDR1 is MGHRA and CDR2 is YSYEKL. V was pared by 2 bases and J by 5 bases, with 12 bases between. The CDR3 totals 15 residues. The CDR3 reads CASSQWGLGTGELFF. The CDR3 region has the DNA TGCGCCAGCAGCCAATGGGGCCTTGGTACCGGGGAGCTGTTTTTT.

This clonotype was picked up many times. This chain connects TRBV12-3 or TRBV12-4 to TRBJ1-2; D remains unclear. The germline V and J ends were trimmed by 3 bases and 2 bases, with 7 bases remaining between them. CDR3 length: 13 residues. In DNA form, the CDR3 reads TGTGCCAGCAGTTTCGTGGCCAACTATGGCTACACCTTC. Residues: CASSFVANYGYTF.

Of note for this clonotype: This may be a read error: a much more frequent sequence differs by one nucleotide. This chain's CDR3 is CACSQGDMNTEAFF. For the CDR3, the DNA is TGCGCCTGCAGCCAGGGAGACATGAACACTGAAGCTTTCTTT. J is TRBJ1-1 and V is TRBV5-1, with D possibly TRBD1 on 5 matching bases. The CDR3 length is 14 residues. The germline gives CDR1 SGHRS, CDR2 YFSETQ.